The text below deals with one TCR beta chain. The antigen remains unidentified. This was a deep-level run. Repertoires were generated with immunoSEQ multiplex PCR, while TCRdb's copy carries only in-frame clones and drops some. The sample shows approximately 2,200,000 clones, about 92% of them seen only once. In germline, CDR1 is SGHRS, CDR2 YFSETQ. Germline trimming cut 4 bases from V and 2 bases from J; bases unmatched to any gene: 4. The CDR3 has 16 amino acids. This specimen comes from a study of shared clonotypes between healthy human individuals. Regarding the study as a whole: Clonotypes shared by all four donors outscored non-shared clonotypes in generation probability. With a few donors compared, roughly 4.9% of naive CD4 clonotypes were shared.

Naivety among CD8 cells was defined by CD45RO negativity and positive CCR7 selection, thereby excluding terminally differentiated effector memory CD45RA+ cells. All of the donors resided in Nashville, Tennessee, and each was a Caucasian adult. This chain links TRBV5-1 with TRBJ2-1; the match to TRBD1 covers 12 bases. This clonotype was obtained from a man younger than 30 in good health. Some clones in this sample may be carry-over from other donors' samples. Sequenced sample: naive CD8+ T cells from PBMCs. CDR3 region: CASSGGTGGPYNEQFF. In DNA form, the CDR3 reads TGCGCCAGCAGCGGTGGGACAGGGGGCCCCTACAATGAGCAGTTCTTC.